The TCR beta chain described here comes from a study of blood T cell repertoires in COVID-19. Study information: COVID-19 samples collected from the United States, Italy and Spain covered acute and convalescent phases.

Trimming removed 6 bases from V and 0 bases from J, with 5 bases in between. The V gene's germline CDR1 is SQVTM and CDR2 ANQGSEA. The CDR3 is 11 amino acids. Seattle's cohort entered during active infection and was followed longitudinally. Methods used by the authors: For nucleated cells, counts were estimated from reference gene primer amplification. Only in-frame clones appear in the TCRdb table, and some are missing; sequencing was by immunoSEQ multiplex PCR. The V and J calls and clone size are taken from that table; D and trimming were inferred from the DNA. The sample shows 210,000 or so clones, roughly four fifths of them seen only once.

The origin of this receptor is a woman aged 80 or over with COVID-19, enrolled during active disease. The sample consisted of peripheral blood. The V call is TRBV29-1, the J call TRBJ1-2; no firm D call. This chain's CDR3 is CSVDTNYGYTF. DNA of the CDR3: TGCAGCGTAGACACTAACTATGGCTACACCTTC.